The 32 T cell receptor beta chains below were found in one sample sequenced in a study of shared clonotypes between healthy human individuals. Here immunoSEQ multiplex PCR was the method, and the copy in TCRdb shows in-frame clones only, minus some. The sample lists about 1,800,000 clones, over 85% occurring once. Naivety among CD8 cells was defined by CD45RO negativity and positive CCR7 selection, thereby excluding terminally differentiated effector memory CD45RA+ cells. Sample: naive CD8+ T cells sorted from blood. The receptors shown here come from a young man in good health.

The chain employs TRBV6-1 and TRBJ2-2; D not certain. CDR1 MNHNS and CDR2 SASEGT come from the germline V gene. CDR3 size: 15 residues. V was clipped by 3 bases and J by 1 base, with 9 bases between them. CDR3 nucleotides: TGTGCCAGCAGTGACTACTTCGGGAACACCGGGGAGCTGTTTTTT. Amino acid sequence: CASSDYFGNTGELFF.

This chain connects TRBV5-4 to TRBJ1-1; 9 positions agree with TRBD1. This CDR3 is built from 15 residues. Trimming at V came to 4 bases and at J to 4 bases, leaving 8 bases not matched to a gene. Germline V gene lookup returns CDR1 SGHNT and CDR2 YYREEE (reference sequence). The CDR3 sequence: CASSPRTGAGTEAFF. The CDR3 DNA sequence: TGTGCCAGCAGCCCCAGGACAGGGGCGGGCACTGAAGCTTTCTTT.

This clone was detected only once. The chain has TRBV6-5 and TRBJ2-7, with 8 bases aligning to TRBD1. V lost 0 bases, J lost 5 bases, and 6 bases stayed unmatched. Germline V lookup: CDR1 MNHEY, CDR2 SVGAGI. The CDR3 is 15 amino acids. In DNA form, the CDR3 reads TGTGCCAGCAGTTACTCGCTGCCAGGGGGCCACGAGCAGTACTTC. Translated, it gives CASSYSLPGGHEQYF.

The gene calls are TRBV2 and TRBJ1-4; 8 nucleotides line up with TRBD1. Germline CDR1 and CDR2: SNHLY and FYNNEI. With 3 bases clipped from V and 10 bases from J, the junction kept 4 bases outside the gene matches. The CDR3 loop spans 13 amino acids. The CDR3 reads CASSDQGAGKLFF. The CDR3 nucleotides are TGTGCCAGCAGTGATCAGGGGGCCGGAAAACTGTTTTTT.

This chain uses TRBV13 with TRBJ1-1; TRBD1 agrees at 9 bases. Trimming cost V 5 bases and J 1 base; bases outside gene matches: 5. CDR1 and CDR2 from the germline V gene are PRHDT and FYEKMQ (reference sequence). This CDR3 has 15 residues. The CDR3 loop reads CASSPKGQGNTEAFF. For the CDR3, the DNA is TGTGCCAGCAGCCCTAAGGGACAGGGGAACACTGAAGCTTTCTTT. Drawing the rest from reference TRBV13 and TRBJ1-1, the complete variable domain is AAGVIQSPRHLIKEKRETATLKCYPIPRHDTVYWYQQGPGQDPQFLISFYEKMQSDKGSIPDRFSAQQFSDYHSELNMSSLELGDSALYFCASSPKGQGNTEAFFGQGTRLTVV.

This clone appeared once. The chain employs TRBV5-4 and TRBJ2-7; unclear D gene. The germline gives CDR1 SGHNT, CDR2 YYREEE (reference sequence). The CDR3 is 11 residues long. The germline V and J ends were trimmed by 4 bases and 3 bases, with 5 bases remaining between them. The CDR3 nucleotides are TGTGCCAGCAGCGTGAACTACGAGCAGTACTTC. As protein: CASSVNYEQYF. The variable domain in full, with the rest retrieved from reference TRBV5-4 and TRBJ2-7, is ETGVTQSPTHLIKTRGQQVTLRCSSQSGHNTVSWYQQALGQGPQFIFQYYREEENGRGNFPPRFSGLQFPNYSSELNVNALELDDSALYLCASSVNYEQYFGPGTRLTVT.

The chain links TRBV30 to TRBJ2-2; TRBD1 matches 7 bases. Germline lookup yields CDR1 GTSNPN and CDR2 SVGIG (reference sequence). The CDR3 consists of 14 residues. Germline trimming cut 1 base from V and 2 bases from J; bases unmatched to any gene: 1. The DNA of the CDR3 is TGTGCCTGGAGTGGGACAGGTAACACCGGGGAGCTGTTTTTT. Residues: CAWSGTGNTGELFF.

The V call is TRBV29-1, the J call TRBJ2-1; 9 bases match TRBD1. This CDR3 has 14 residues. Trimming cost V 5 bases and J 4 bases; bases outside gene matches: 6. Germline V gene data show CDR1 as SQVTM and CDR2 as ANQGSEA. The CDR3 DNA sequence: TGCAGCGTTTCCGGGACAGGGCGGTACAATGAGCAGTTCTTC. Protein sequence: CSVSGTGRYNEQFF.

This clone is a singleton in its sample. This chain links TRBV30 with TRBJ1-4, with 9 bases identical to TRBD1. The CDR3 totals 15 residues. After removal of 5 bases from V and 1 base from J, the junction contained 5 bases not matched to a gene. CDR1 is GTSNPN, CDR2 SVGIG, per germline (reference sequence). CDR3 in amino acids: CAWGSDRGTNEKLFF. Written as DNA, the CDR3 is TGTGCCTGGGGATCGGACAGGGGAACTAATGAAAAACTGTTTTTT.

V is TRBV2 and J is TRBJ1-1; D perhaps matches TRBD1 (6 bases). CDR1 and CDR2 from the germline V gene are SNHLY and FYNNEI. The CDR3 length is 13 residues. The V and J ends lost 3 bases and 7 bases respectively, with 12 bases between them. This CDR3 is CASSDRQVGEAFF. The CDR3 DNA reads TGTGCCAGCAGTGATCGACAGGTCGGTGAAGCTTTCTTT. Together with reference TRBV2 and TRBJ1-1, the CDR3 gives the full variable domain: EPEVTQTPSHQVTQMGQEVILRCVPISNHLYFYWYRQILGQKVEFLVSFYNNEISEKSEIFDDQFSVERPDGSNFTLKIRSTKLEDSAMYFCASSDRQVGEAFFGQGTRLTVV.

CDR3 coding DNA: TGTGCCAGCGCTCAAAGCGTAAGCTCCTACGAGCAGTACTTC. It specifies CASAQSVSSYEQYF. The chain uses TRBV7-6 and TRBJ2-7, with D unresolved. The CDR3 runs to 14 residues. CDR1 and CDR2 (germline): SGHVS, FNYEAQ. V was pared by 8 bases and J by 0 bases, with 14 bases between.

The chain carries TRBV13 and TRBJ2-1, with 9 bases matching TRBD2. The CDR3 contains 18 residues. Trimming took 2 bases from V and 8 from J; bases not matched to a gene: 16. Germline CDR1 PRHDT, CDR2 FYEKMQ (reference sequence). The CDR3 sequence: CASSLSLAGLGLRDEQFF. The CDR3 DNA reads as TGTGCCAGCAGCTTAAGTCTAGCGGGATTAGGTTTACGCGATGAGCAGTTCTTC.

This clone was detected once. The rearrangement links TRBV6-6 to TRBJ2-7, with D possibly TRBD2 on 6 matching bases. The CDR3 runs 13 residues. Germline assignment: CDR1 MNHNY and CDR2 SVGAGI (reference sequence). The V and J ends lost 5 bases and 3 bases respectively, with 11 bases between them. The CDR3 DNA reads TGTGCCAGCAGTCCAACGGGGGACTACGAGCAGTACTTC. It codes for CASSPTGDYEQYF.

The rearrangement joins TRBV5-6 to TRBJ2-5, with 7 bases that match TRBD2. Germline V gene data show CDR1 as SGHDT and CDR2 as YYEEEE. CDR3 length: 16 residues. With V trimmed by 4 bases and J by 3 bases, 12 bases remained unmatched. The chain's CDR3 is CASSQLFDGGEETQYF. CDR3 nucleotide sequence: TGTGCCAGCAGCCAACTATTTGATGGGGGGGAAGAGACCCAGTACTTC. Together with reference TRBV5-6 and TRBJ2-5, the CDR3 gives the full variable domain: DAGVTQSPTHLIKTRGQQVTLRCSPKSGHDTVSWYQQALGQGPQFIFQYYEEEERQRGNFPDRFSGHQFPNYSSELNVNALLLGDSALYLCASSQLFDGGEETQYFGPGTRLLVL.

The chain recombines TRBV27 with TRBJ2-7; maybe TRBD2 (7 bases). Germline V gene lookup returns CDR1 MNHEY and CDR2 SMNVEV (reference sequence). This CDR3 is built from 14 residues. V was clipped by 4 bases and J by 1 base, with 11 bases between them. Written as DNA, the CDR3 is TGTGCCAGCAGTTCTGAGGGGGGGTCCTACGAGCAGTACTTC. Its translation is CASSSEGGSYEQYF.

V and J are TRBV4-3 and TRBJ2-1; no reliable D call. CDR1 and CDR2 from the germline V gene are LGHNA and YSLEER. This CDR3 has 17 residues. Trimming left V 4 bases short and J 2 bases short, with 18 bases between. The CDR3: CASSPYISLPAYNEQFF. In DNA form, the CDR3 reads TGCGCCAGCAGCCCTTATATCAGCCTACCCGCCTACAATGAGCAGTTCTTC.

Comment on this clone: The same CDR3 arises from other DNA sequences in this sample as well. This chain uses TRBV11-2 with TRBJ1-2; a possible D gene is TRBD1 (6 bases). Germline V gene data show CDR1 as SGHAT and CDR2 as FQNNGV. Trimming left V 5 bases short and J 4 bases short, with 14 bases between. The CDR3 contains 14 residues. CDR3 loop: CASSPGGDPYGYTF. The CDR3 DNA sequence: TGTGCCAGCAGCCCGGGGGGCGACCCCTATGGCTACACCTTC.

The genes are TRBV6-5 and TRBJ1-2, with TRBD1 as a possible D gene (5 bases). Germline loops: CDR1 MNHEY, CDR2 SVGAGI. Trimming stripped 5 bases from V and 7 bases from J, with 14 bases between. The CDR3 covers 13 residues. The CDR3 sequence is CASSPGHLTGYTF. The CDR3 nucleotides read TGTGCCAGCAGTCCCGGACATCTTACTGGCTACACCTTC.

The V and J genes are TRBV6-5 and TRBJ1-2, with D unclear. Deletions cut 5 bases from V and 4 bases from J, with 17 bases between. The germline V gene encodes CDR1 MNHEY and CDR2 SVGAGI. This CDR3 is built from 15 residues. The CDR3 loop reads CASSIDITHLYGYTF. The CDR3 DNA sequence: TGTGCCAGCAGTATTGACATAACGCACCTCTATGGCTACACCTTC.

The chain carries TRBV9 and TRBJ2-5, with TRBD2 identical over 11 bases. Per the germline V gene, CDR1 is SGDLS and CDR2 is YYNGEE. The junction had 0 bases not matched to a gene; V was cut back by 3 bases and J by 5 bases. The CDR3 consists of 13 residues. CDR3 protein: CASSGTSGETQYF. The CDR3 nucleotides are TGTGCCAGCAGCGGGACTAGCGGGGAGACCCAGTACTTC.

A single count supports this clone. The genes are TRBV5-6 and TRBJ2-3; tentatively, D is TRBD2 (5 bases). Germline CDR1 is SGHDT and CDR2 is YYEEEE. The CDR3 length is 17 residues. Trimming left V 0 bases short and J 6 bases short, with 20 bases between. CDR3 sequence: CASSLDRERGFRDTQYF. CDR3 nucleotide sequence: TGTGCCAGCAGCTTGGATAGGGAACGAGGGTTTAGGGATACGCAGTATTTT. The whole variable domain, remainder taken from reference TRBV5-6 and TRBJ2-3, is DAGVTQSPTHLIKTRGQQVTLRCSPKSGHDTVSWYQQALGQGPQFIFQYYEEEERQRGNFPDRFSGHQFPNYSSELNVNALLLGDSALYLCASSLDRERGFRDTQYFGPGTRLTVL.

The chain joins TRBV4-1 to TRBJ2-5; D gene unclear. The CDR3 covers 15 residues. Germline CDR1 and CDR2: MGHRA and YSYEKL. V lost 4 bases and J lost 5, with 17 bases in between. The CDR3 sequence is CASSLTPTEGETQYF. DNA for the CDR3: TGCGCCAGCAGCCTAACGCCGACTGAAGGGGAGACCCAGTACTTC.

The CDR3 reads CASSLRLAGRETQYF. The DNA for the CDR3 is TGTGCCAGCAGCTTAAGACTAGCGGGACGAGAGACCCAGTACTTC. The chain employs TRBV7-6 and TRBJ2-5; 11 bases agree with TRBD2. With V trimmed by 2 bases and J by 4 bases, 3 bases remained unmatched. CDR3 length: 15 amino acids. CDR1 is SGHVS and CDR2 is FNYEAQ in the germline V gene. Supplemented by reference TRBV7-6 and TRBJ2-5, the full variable domain reads GAGVSQSPRYKVTKRGQDVALRCDPISGHVSLYWYRQALGQGPEFLTYFNYEAQQDKSGLPNDRFSAERPEGSISTLTIQRTEQRDSAMYRCASSLRLAGRETQYFGPGTRLLVL.

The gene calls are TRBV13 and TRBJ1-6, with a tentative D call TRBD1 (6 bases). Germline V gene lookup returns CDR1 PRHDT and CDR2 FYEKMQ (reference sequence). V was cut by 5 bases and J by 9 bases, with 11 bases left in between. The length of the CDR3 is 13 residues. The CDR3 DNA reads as TGTGCCAGCAGCGCAGGGGACCCTTCACCCCTCCACTTT. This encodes CASSAGDPSPLHF.

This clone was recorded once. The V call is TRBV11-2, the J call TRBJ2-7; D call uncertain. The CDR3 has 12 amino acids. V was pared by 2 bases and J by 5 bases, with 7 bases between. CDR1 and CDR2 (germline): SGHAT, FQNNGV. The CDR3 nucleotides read TGTGCCAGCAGCTTACCGGAGCACGAGCAGTACTTC. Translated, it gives CASSLPEHEQYF.

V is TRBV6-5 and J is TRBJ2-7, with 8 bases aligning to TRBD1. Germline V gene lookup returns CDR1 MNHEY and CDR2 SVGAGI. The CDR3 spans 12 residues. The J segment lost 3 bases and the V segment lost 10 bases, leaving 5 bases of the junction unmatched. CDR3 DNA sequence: TGTGCCACCCAGGGGGCCGACTACGAGCAGTACTTC. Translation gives CATQGADYEQYF.

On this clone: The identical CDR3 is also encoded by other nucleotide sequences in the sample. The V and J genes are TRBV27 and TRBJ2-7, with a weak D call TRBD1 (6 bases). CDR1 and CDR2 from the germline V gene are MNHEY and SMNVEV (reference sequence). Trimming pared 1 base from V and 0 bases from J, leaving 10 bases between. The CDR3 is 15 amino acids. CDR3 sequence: CASSLFAGASYEQYF. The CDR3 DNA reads TGTGCCAGCAGTTTATTCGCAGGGGCCTCCTACGAGCAGTACTTC.

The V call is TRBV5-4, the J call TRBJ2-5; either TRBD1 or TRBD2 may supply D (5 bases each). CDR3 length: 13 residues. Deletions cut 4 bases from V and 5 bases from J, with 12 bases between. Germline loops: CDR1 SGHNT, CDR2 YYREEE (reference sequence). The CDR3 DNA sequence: TGTGCCAGCAGCCAAACTTGGGGGGAGACCCAGTACTTC. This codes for CASSQTWGETQYF.

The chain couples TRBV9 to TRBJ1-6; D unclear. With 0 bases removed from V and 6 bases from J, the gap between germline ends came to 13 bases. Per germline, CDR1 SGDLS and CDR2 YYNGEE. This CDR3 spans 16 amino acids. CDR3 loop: CASSVDVGPSNSPLHF. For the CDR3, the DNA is TGTGCCAGCAGCGTAGATGTAGGTCCCAGTAATTCACCCCTCCACTTT.

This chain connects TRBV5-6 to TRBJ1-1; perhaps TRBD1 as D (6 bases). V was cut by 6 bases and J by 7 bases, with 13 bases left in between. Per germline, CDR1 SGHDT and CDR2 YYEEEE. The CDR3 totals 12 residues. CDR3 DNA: TGTGCCAGCACCTCCTGGGGGCGTGAAGCTTTCTTT. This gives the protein CASTSWGREAFF.

The CDR3 loop reads CASSSGLAGGPDTQYF. CDR3 bases: TGTGCCAGCAGCTCCGGACTAGCGGGGGGTCCAGATACGCAGTATTTT. J is TRBJ2-3 and V is TRBV7-3; TRBD2 aligns across 14 bases. The germline V gene has CDR1 SGHTA and CDR2 FQGTGA. The CDR3 spans 16 residues. Trimming removed 4 bases from V and 4 bases from J; junction bases left unmatched: 4. The full variable domain, rest sourced from reference TRBV7-3 and TRBJ2-3, is GAGVSQTPSNKVTEKGKYVELRCDPISGHTALYWYRQSLGQGPEFLIYFQGTGAADDSGLPNDRFFAVRPEGSVSTLKIQRTERGDSAVYLCASSSGLAGGPDTQYFGPGTRLTVL.

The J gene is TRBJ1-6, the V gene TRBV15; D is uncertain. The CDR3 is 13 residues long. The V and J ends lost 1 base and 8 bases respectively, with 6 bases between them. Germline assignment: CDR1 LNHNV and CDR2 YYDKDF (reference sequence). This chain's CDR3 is CATSRAVDSPLHF. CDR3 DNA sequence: TGTGCCACCAGCAGAGCGGTGGATTCACCCCTCCACTTT.